Sequencing of this T cell receptor beta chain was carried out in a study of T cells in women clearing cervical HPV infection. Study-wide background: Cases were women with histologically confirmed HPV16-related CIN3 or worse, including a couple of invasive cancers. Controls' single incident HPV16 infection cleared within 12 months without precancer. Blood came at first lesion visit for cases, post-clearance for controls.

Genomic DNA, averaging about 1,100 ng per sample, yielded TCR beta CDR3 via immunoSEQ. Clones were sequenced by immunoSEQ multiplex PCR, and TCRdb holds only the in-frame ones, with some missing. The sample shows some 30,000 clones, and more than 7% sits with its ten largest clones. Turning to this clone: The CDR3 is cut off 3 residues early in the read; its end comes from the germline J gene.

CDR1 is DFQATT and CDR2 is SNEGSKA in the germline V gene (reference sequence). The V segment lost 3 bases and the J segment 7 bases; nucleotides outside the gene matches: 7. There are 13 residues in the CDR3. This chain uses TRBV20-1 with TRBJ1-2; 8 bases match TRBD1. This sequence was found in a woman between 18 and 75 years old with a cervical HPV16 infection that either progressed to CIN3+ or cleared (not recorded which). The sequencing input was blood buffy coat. The CDR3: CSASRGQGGGYTF. The sequenced CDR3 bases are TGCAGTGCTAGCCGCGGACAGGGAGGTGGC.